This TCR beta chain was identified in a study of spatial heterogeneity in lung cancer. Background on the study: The cohort: approximately 66 early-stage, untreated non-small cell lung cancer patients.

Time point denoted: blood at routine non-recurrence follow-up after resection. No cells were sorted before sequencing. The whole RNA sequenced was extracted from tumor, nontumor lung or frozen PBMC. One entry per CDR3 protein results from TCRdb running MiXCR on the 5' RACE reads. The sample has about 46,000 distinct CDR3 sequences, about 12% seen once. CDR1 is DFQATT, CDR2 SNEGSKA, per germline (reference sequence). There are 17 residues in the CDR3. After removal of 4 bases from V and 0 bases from J, the junction contained 9 bases not matched to a gene. This clonotype appeared many times. The sequencing here drew on PBMCs, taken at follow-up. The sequence was collected from a male donor with early-stage non-small cell lung cancer. The chain couples TRBV20-1 to TRBJ2-6; 7 bases fit TRBD1. CDR3 DNA sequence: TGCAGTGCTAACCTCGGACAGGCCAGCTCTGGGGCCAACGTCCTGACTTTC. Its translation is CSANLGQASSGANVLTF.